The source of this TCR beta chain is a study of blood T cell repertoires in COVID-19. Study overall: Samples of COVID-19 (acute and convalescent) were obtained from the United States, Italy and Spain.

Germline CDR1 reads SGHRS; CDR2 reads YFSETQ. V was cut by 7 bases and J by 3 bases, with 17 bases left in between. The CDR3 has 15 residues. This clone was seen a single time. Per the original methods: Counts of nucleated cells, estimated from reference gene primer amplification, were obtained. The assay was immunoSEQ multiplex PCR, and TCRdb's table has in-frame clones only and misses some. The D gene and trimming were derived from the DNA, and the V and J assignments and clone size from that table. Altogether around 170,000 clones are present, about 88% being singletons, with the ten largest covering 25% to 30%.

The sequence derives from a man between 60 and 70 years old with acute or convalescent COVID-19. Sequenced: peripheral blood. V gene TRBV5-1 combines with J gene TRBJ2-1, with D uncertain. The CDR3 coding sequence is TGCGCCAGCCGCGTTGAGGCAACCAACTACAATGAGCAGTTCTTC. Translating gives CASRVEATNYNEQFF.